Listed below are T cell receptor beta chains from one sample, sequenced in a study of blood T cell repertoires in COVID-19. Clones were sequenced by immunoSEQ multiplex PCR, and TCRdb holds only the in-frame ones, with some missing. The sample has 200,000 or so clones; 70% to 90% are singletons. Sequencing was done on a sample of PBMCs or T cells enriched from blood (not recorded which). The origin of the receptors is a woman in her thirties or forties with acute COVID-19. CDR3s include the opening cysteine and the closing phenylalanine or tryptophan. A D gene is named only where the DNA matches it firmly. The size field is filled for only some rows; it gives once, few, many or a size class.

clone_size,j_call,v_call,d_call,cdr3_nt,cdr3_aa
-,TRBJ2-5,TRBV7-2,TRBD2,TGTGCCAGCAGCTTAGGGGGGAGGGAAGAGACCCAGTACTTC,CASSLGGREETQYF
-,TRBJ1-5,TRBV30,-,TGTGCCTGGAGTGCCGGGAGTCAGCCCCAGCATTTT,CAWSAGSQPQHF
-,TRBJ2-3,TRBV7-2,-,TGTGCCAGCAGCTTAGTACGGGGAGAGGATACGCAGTATTTT,CASSLVRGEDTQYF
-,TRBJ1-1,TRBV19,-,TGTGCCAGTAGTCTCGGGGGATACCCGCACACTGAAGCTTTCTTT,CASSLGGYPHTEAFF
once,TRBJ2-3,TRBV4-1,TRBD2,TGCGCCAGCAGCCAAGATGGGACTAGCGGGAGAACTAGCACAGATACGCAGTATTTT,CASSQDGTSGRTSTDTQYF
-,TRBJ1-2,TRBV19,-,TGTGCCAGTAGCCCCAAACGCGGGGGGACGCCTAACTATGGCTACACCTTC,CASSPKRGGTPNYGYTF
-,TRBJ2-1,TRBV7-2,TRBD2,TGTGCCAGCAGCTGGGGACTAGCCGGGGAGCAGTTCTTC,CASSWGLAGEQFF
-,TRBJ1-1,TRBV9,TRBD1,TGTGCCAGCAGCGTAACGACAGGGGGGCAGCCGAACACTGAAGCTTTCTTT,CASSVTTGGQPNTEAFF
-,TRBJ1-6,TRBV7-2,-,TGTGCCAGCAGCTTAGCGAATTGGAACAGGGATAATTCACCCCTCCACTTT,CASSLANWNRDNSPLHF
-,TRBJ1-6,TRBV7-2,-,TGTGCCAGCAGCCCTCAGGGGTTTTTTGATTCACCCCTCCACTTT,CASSPQGFFDSPLHF
few,TRBJ2-7,TRBV18,TRBD2,TGTGCCAGCTCACCTACTAGCGGGGGTTACTACGAGCAGTACTTC,CASSPTSGGYYEQYF
-,TRBJ2-2,TRBV7-9,-,TGTGCCAGCAGCTTAGGCCCCACGGGGTCCGGGGAGCTGTTTTTT,CASSLGPTGSGELFF
-,TRBJ1-5,TRBV30,TRBD1,TGTACCTGGGGCCGGGACAGGGATCAGCCCCAGCATTTT,CTWGRDRDQPQHF
once,TRBJ2-3,TRBV29-1,-,TGCAGCTCCCCCGGAGGGCCGAGAAGCACAGATACGCAGTATTTT,CSSPGGPRSTDTQYF
-,TRBJ1-1,TRBV6-2/TRBV6-3,-,TGTGCCAGCAGTTACTCGAAGTGGCAGGGGACTGAAGCTTTCTTT,CASSYSKWQGTEAFF
-,TRBJ2-4,TRBV27,-,TGTGCCAGCAGTCTCAGGGGTACGGCCAAAAACATTCAGTACTTC,CASSLRGTAKNIQYF
-,TRBJ1-2,TRBV7-2,-,TGTGCCAGCAGCCGGGATCTTTATGGCTACACCTTC,CASSRDLYGYTF
-,TRBJ2-2,TRBV27,-,TGTGCCAGCACTCGACAGGCGGTGGGCACCGGGGAGCTGTTTTTT,CASTRQAVGTGELFF
-,TRBJ2-3,TRBV27,-,TGTGCCAGCAGTTTAGAACGACACACAGATACGCAGTATTTT,CASSLERHTDTQYF
-,TRBJ1-1,TRBV18,-,TGTGCCAGCTCACCTGGACTGGGTGGCACTGAAGCTTTCTTT,CASSPGLGGTEAFF
-,TRBJ2-1,TRBV6-1,TRBD1,TGTGCCAGCAGTGAAGCGCTTCAAGGTCCCCCGGGACAGGTTTTGTATGAGCAGTTCTTC,CASSEALQGPPGQVLYEQFF
-,TRBJ1-6,TRBV5-6,-,TGTGCCAGCAGCTCTCCCGCGACAGCAAGCTCCTATAATTCACCCCTCCACTTT,CASSSPATASSYNSPLHF
-,TRBJ2-3,TRBV29-1,-,TGCAGCGTTACCGCGGGGAACGTAATAGATACGCAGTATTTT,CSVTAGNVIDTQYF
few,TRBJ2-2,TRBV7-7,TRBD2,TGTGCTAGCAGCCCGTTGGCGGGAGTCCCCACCGGGGAGCTGTTTTTT,CASSPLAGVPTGELFF
-,TRBJ1-3,TRBV24-1,-,TGTGCCACCAGCGGACTTCAGGAGGACACCATATATTTT,CATSGLQEDTIYF
once,TRBJ1-1,TRBV7-9,TRBD1,TGTGCCAGCAGCTTAGTTACAGGGGCGCGGGGCACTGAAGCTTTCTTT,CASSLVTGARGTEAFF
-,TRBJ2-3,TRBV29-1,TRBD2,TGCAGCGCCTCTAGCGGGACGGGGTGGGATACGCAGTATTTT,CSASSGTGWDTQYF